This TCR beta chain was identified during a study of blood T cells in healthy people across ages. Many counts were recorded for this clonotype. The V gene's germline CDR1 is SQVTM and CDR2 ANQGSEA. CDR3 size: 11 residues. Trimming took off 3 bases at V and 7 bases at J, with 7 bases between the two ends. A second PCR, run for roughly 7 to 11 cycles, used a sample-barcoded 5' primer plus a J-beta primer mix. A template-switch adaptor containing 12 random nucleotides labeled each cDNA molecule. One entry per CDR3 protein results from TCRdb running MiXCR on the 5' RACE reads. The table shows around 710,000 distinct CDR3 sequences, with around 40% occurring only once. With each sample, at least 5 micrograms of total RNA were extracted.

Specimen: blood. This clonotype was sampled from a woman aged 60-75 years in good health. The gene calls are TRBV29-1 and TRBJ2-1; D possibly corresponds to TRBD1 (5 bases). The CDR3 sequence is CSVDRVNEQFF. CDR3 in DNA: TGCAGCGTTGACAGGGTAAATGAGCAGTTCTTC.